This T cell receptor (beta chain) appears in the sequencing data of a study of cytomegalovirus exposure and HLA in healthy donors. Details on this clone: The antigen remains unidentified.

Nominally healthy donors provided the samples, though records likely missed some immune exposures. Overall study findings and caveats: Analyses of presence/absence relied on an assumption of roughly uniform sequencing depth across donors. Later on, an analysis tied around 17,000 TCR beta sequences to HLA alleles at 0.05 false discovery rate. A likely sequencing artifact accounted for one observed cluster of highly shared sequence variants.

The PCR made use of 60 Vbeta and 13 Jbeta primers. Clones were read by immunoSEQ multiplex PCR, and TCRdb kept only the in-frame ones, dropping some. The sample table includes approximately 180,000 clones. Germline V CDR1 and CDR2: LNHDA, SQIVND (reference sequence). This CDR3 is 18 amino acids long. Trimming cost V 2 bases and J 4 bases, with 23 bases left between them. This chain connects TRBV19 to TRBJ1-2; perhaps TRBD1 as D (6 bases). Input material: PBMCs. The sequence derives from a young man in good health and CMV-seronegative. CDR3 sequence: CASSIFPVATGSGYGYTF. CDR3 DNA: TGTGCCAGTAGTATATTCCCGGTCGCTACAGGGTCCGGCTATGGCTACACCTTC.